These 6 T cell receptor beta chains were sequenced from one sample in a study of identical twins. One entry per CDR3 protein, called by TCRdb with MiXCR from the 5' RACE reads. The sample has 450,000 to 650,000 distinct CDR3 sequences, 9.5% to 10% seen once. This sample was also put to use in a study of yellow fever vaccine responses in identical twins.

Sequencing was performed on PBMCs. Every receptor here comes from a woman under 30 in good health.

The V gene is TRBV28, the J gene TRBJ1-5; D may be TRBD1 (6 bases). The CDR3 contains 14 residues. The V gene lost 7 bases and the J gene lost 3 bases, with 13 bases spanning the gap. Germline-derived CDR1 and CDR2 are MDHEN and SYDVKM. CDR3 sequence reads: CASIWDINNQPQHF. As DNA, the CDR3 is TGTGCCAGCATCTGGGACATCAACAATCAGCCCCAGCATTTT.

This clonotype turned up a few times. The V and J genes are TRBV20-1 and TRBJ2-7; 9 positions match TRBD2. V was clipped by 3 bases and J by 0 bases; unmatched bases: 6. The CDR3 runs to 15 residues. Germline lookup yields CDR1 DFQATT and CDR2 SNEGSKA (reference sequence). CDR3 in DNA: TGCAGTGCTAGGTGGCTAGCGGGGAGCTCCTACGAGCAGTACTTC. It yields the protein CSARWLAGSSYEQYF.

This chain joins TRBV20-1 and TRBJ2-1, with D tentatively TRBD2 (5 bases). The CDR3 runs to 13 residues. The V end lost 6 bases, the J end lost 11 bases, and 20 bases lay between the germline ends. CDR1 DFQATT and CDR2 SNEGSKA come from the germline V gene (reference sequence). The CDR3 region has the DNA TGCAGTGCCCGCCTCGAGGGATTAGGTAAGCAGTTCTTC. Translating it yields CSARLEGLGKQFF.

A few counts support this clonotype. V gene TRBV7-8 combines with J gene TRBJ2-6; a weak D match, TRBD2 (5 bases). Trimming cost V 5 bases and J 1 base, with 15 bases left between them. The CDR3 sequence is 17 residues long. Looked up from germline, CDR1 is SGHVS and CDR2 is FQNEAQ. CDR3 sequence reads: CASSAGKDWSGANVLTF. For the CDR3, the DNA is TGTGCCAGCAGCGCCGGGAAGGACTGGTCTGGGGCCAACGTCCTGACTTTC.

The J gene is TRBJ2-1, the V gene TRBV11-2; perhaps TRBD2 as D (5 bases). Per germline, CDR1 SGHAT and CDR2 FQNNGV. The CDR3 covers 14 residues. Deletions cut 0 bases from V and 7 bases from J, with 10 bases between. CDR3 amino acids: CASSLDRGWNEQFF. The CDR3 DNA reads TGTGCCAGCAGCTTAGATCGGGGTTGGAATGAGCAGTTCTTC.

The chain recombines TRBV18 with TRBJ1-1; D perhaps matches TRBD1 (5 bases). The CDR3 is 13 amino acids. Trimming took 2 bases from V and 5 from J, leaving 9 bases between them. CDR1 is KGHSH and CDR2 is LQKENI in the germline V gene. CDR3 sequence (DNA): TGTGCCAGCTCACCATCAGGGAAGACTGAAGCTTTCTTT. This encodes CASSPSGKTEAFF.